This TCR beta chain was sequenced in a study of control samples from healthy donors and cancer patients. Germline CDR1 is ENHRY and CDR2 is SYGVKD. V trimming: 6 bases; J trimming: 8 bases; junction bases outside the gene matches: 9. This CDR3 is 14 amino acids long. The method was immunoSEQ multiplex PCR; TCRdb's version includes in-frame clones alone and lacks a portion of them. The sample lists 170,000 or so clones; approximately 93% were seen once. The TCR sequence derives from a woman aged 40 to 50 in good health. Sequenced input: blood. V usage is TRBV10-3 and J usage is TRBJ1-2; 10 positions match TRBD1. The CDR3 protein is CAIRAGTGDDGYTF. The CDR3 DNA sequence: TGTGCCATCAGGGCAGGGACAGGGGACGACGGCTACACCTTC.